Following are 32 T cell receptor beta chains from one sample sequenced in a study of blood T cell repertoires in COVID-19. TCRdb's table, derived via immunoSEQ multiplex PCR, lists solely in-frame clones and lacks some. The table shows tens of thousands of clones, with 88% occurring only once. Material: peripheral blood. These receptors were obtained from a man aged 50 to 59 with active COVID-19.

This sequence joins TRBV7-8 and TRBJ2-7; 9 bases line up with TRBD1. After removal of 5 bases from V and 3 bases from J, the junction contained 5 bases not matched to a gene. Germline V gives CDR1 SGHVS, CDR2 FQNEAQ. The CDR3 consists of 14 residues. CDR3 protein: CASSPGTGYYEQYF. The CDR3, as DNA: TGTGCCAGCAGCCCCGGGACAGGGTACTACGAGCAGTACTTC.

This rearrangement joins TRBV3-1 (or the pseudogene TRBV3-2) to TRBJ2-1; tentative D call: TRBD1 (6 bases). With 9 bases removed from V and 6 bases from J, the gap between germline ends came to 9 bases. Looked up from germline, CDR1 is LGHDT and CDR2 is YNNKEL (reference sequence). The CDR3 contains 11 residues. In DNA, the CDR3 is TGTGCCAGTAGACAGGCCAATGAGCAGTTCTTC. Its protein product is CASRQANEQFF.

V is TRBV24-1 and J is TRBJ1-5, with D unresolved. Germline CDR1 is KGHDR and CDR2 is SFDVKD. V dropped 5 bases and J dropped 4 bases, with 5 bases sitting between them. This CDR3 contains 12 residues. CDR3 nucleotides: TGTGCCACCAGTGGCGATAATCAGCCCCAGCATTTT. Translating it yields CATSGDNQPQHF.

The chain links TRBV28 to TRBJ1-5; D not resolved. This CDR3 contains 15 residues. Per the germline V gene, CDR1 is MDHEN and CDR2 is SYDVKM. The V gene lost 3 bases and the J gene lost 1 base, with 10 bases spanning the gap. The CDR3 DNA is TGTGCCAGCAGTTTCGTCGGGAGGAGCAATCAGCCCCAGCATTTT. It translates to CASSFVGRSNQPQHF.

V gene TRBV7-2 combines with J gene TRBJ2-5; D might be TRBD2 (6 bases). Germline CDR1 and CDR2: SGHTA and FQGNSA. With 5 bases removed from V and 4 bases from J, the gap between germline ends came to 11 bases. The CDR3 is 13 amino acids. This CDR3 is CASSRRGGETQYF. CDR3 DNA sequence: TGTGCCAGCAGCCGGCGGGGTGGAGAGACCCAGTACTTC.

The count of this clone is one. The gene calls are TRBV29-1 and TRBJ1-6; no firm D call. The CDR3 runs 13 residues. In germline, CDR1 is SQVTM, CDR2 ANQGSEA. V gave up 4 bases and J gave up 4 bases, with 8 bases separating them. For the CDR3, the DNA is TGCAGCGTTGCCGGAGGGTATAATTCACCCCTCCACTTT. This encodes CSVAGGYNSPLHF.

V and J are TRBV28 and TRBJ1-1, with TRBD1 as a possible D gene (5 bases). The CDR3 runs to 13 residues. Germline CDR1 MDHEN, CDR2 SYDVKM. Between the trimmed V and J ends, which lost 9 bases and 5 bases, there was a span of 16 bases. The CDR3 DNA sequence: TGTGCCAGTCGATTTCAGGGTCGTACTGAAGCTTTCTTT. It specifies CASRFQGRTEAFF.

The chain is built from TRBV4-1 and TRBJ1-1, with D perhaps matching TRBD1 (5 bases). Germline assignment: CDR1 MGHRA and CDR2 YSYEKL. The CDR3 runs to 14 residues. Trimming stripped 0 bases from V and 5 bases from J, with 10 bases between. CDR3 coding DNA: TGCGCCAGCAGCCAAGACAGGGTGAGGACTGAAGCTTTCTTT. It yields the protein CASSQDRVRTEAFF.

This clone came up once. The rearrangement uses TRBV7-3 and TRBJ2-7; 9 bases fit TRBD2. The junction had 14 bases not matched to a gene; V was cut back by 5 bases and J by 3 bases. Germline V lookup: CDR1 SGHTA, CDR2 FQGTGA. The CDR3 has 17 residues. The CDR3 here is CASSPPILSGGYYEQYF. DNA for the CDR3: TGTGCCAGCAGCCCCCCCATCCTTAGCGGGGGATACTACGAGCAGTACTTC.

V gene TRBV27 combines with J gene TRBJ2-1, with a possible D match to TRBD1 (6 bases). The CDR3 spans 12 residues. Germline V lookup: CDR1 MNHEY, CDR2 SMNVEV (reference sequence). With 6 bases removed from V and 15 bases from J, the gap between germline ends came to 18 bases. CDR3 nucleotide sequence: TGTGCCAGCAGGGCGACAGGACCCACGGCGTTCTTC. Translation gives CASRATGPTAFF.

The chain recombines TRBV10-3 with TRBJ2-1; TRBD2 matches at 7 bases. CDR3 length equals 13 residues. With 10 bases clipped from V and 2 bases from J, the junction kept 5 bases outside the gene matches. The germline V gene encodes CDR1 ENHRY and CDR2 SYGVKD. CDR3 in DNA: TGTGCCACCCTAGCGGCCCCCTACAATGAGCAGTTCTTC. It is translated as CATLAAPYNEQFF.

The rearrangement uses TRBV7-2 and TRBJ2-7; D possibly corresponds to TRBD2 (5 bases). V was trimmed by 7 bases and J by 4 bases, leaving 14 bases between them. The CDR3 contains 13 residues. Germline CDR1 SGHTA, CDR2 FQGNSA. The CDR3 region has the DNA TGTGCCAGCACCAATGGACTGGGGTACGAGCAGTACTTC. This translates into CASTNGLGYEQYF.

The rearrangement uses TRBV6-2 or TRBV6-3 and TRBJ1-1; no clear D gene. This CDR3 has 16 residues. With 0 bases removed from V and 0 bases from J, the gap between germline ends came to 11 bases. Germline CDR1 and CDR2: MNHEY and SVGEGT. CDR3 region: CASSYSGPGMNTEAFF. The CDR3 coding sequence is TGTGCCAGCAGTTACTCTGGACCGGGGATGAACACTGAAGCTTTCTTT.

The chain is built from TRBV10-2 and TRBJ2-4; D is undetermined. The germline CDR1 and CDR2 sequences are WSHSY and SAAADI. There are 12 residues in the CDR3. Trimming took off 2 bases at V and 15 bases at J, with 14 bases between the two ends. CDR3 loop: CASSEHFNIAYF. CDR3 nucleotide sequence: TGCGCCAGCAGTGAGCACTTTAATATAGCGTACTTC.

The J gene is TRBJ2-6, the V gene TRBV5-5; possibly TRBD1 for D (5 bases). Germline loops: CDR1 SGHKS, CDR2 YYEKEE (reference sequence). V was shortened by 4 bases and J by 12 bases, with 14 bases between the two germline ends. The CDR3 totals 13 residues. The CDR3 here is CASSPPGSGVLTF. The CDR3 nucleotides read TGTGCCAGCAGCCCCCCAGGGTCAGGCGTCCTGACTTTC. The entire variable domain, with the rest obtained from reference TRBV5-5 and TRBJ2-6, is as follows: DAGVTQSPTHLIKTRGQQVTLRCSPISGHKSVSWYQQVLGQGPQFIFQYYEKEERGRGNFPDRFSARQFPNYSSELNVNALLLGDSALYLCASSPPGSGVLTFGAGSRLTVL.

The chain recombines TRBV5-6 with TRBJ1-2; no clear D gene. Germline CDR1 reads SGHDT; CDR2 reads YYEEEE. The CDR3 covers 14 residues. V dropped 0 bases and J dropped 7 bases, with 13 bases sitting between them. CDR3 sequence: CASSLAVQIGGYTF. DNA for the CDR3: TGTGCCAGCAGCTTGGCCGTTCAGATTGGTGGCTACACCTTC.

This chain joins TRBV28 and TRBJ1-6; TRBD1 is a possible D gene (5 bases). Germline CDR1 MDHEN, CDR2 SYDVKM. The CDR3 is 16 amino acids. V was cut by 4 bases and J by 7 bases, with 17 bases left in between. The CDR3 protein is CASSSPVTAGNSPLHF. The CDR3 DNA follows: TGTGCCAGCAGTTCTCCGGTGACAGCGGGGAATTCACCCCTCCACTTT.

V is TRBV18 and J is TRBJ2-3; no reliable D call. The CDR3 loop spans 13 amino acids. CDR1 is KGHSH, CDR2 LQKENI, per germline. Trimming took 6 bases from V and 0 from J, leaving 7 bases between them. CDR3 bases: TGTGCCAGCTCGTACTACAGCACAGATACGCAGTATTTT. This gives the protein CASSYYSTDTQYF.

Only one count was recorded for this clone. This chain links TRBV6-5 with TRBJ2-1; 8 positions match TRBD1. The germline CDR1 and CDR2 sequences are MNHEY and SVGAGI. CDR3 length equals 15 residues. V gave up 2 bases and J gave up 3 bases; unmatched junction bases: 3. The CDR3 spells CASSYPQGGYNEQFF. The CDR3 coding sequence is TGTGCCAGCAGTTACCCACAGGGGGGCTACAATGAGCAGTTCTTC.

This clone appeared a single time. The chain carries TRBV27 and TRBJ2-1; perhaps TRBD2 as D (6 bases). CDR1 is MNHEY, CDR2 SMNVEV, per germline (reference sequence). The CDR3 is 13 residues long. Trimming cost V 3 bases and J 5 bases, with 8 bases left between them. CDR3 protein: CASSLGGDNEQFF. CDR3 in DNA: TGTGCCAGCAGTTTGGGAGGTGACAATGAGCAGTTCTTC.

CDR3 bases: TGTGCCAGCCATCGGGGGGGGGTCAATAATTCACCCCTCCACTTT. The encoded protein is CASHRGGVNNSPLHF. J is TRBJ1-6 and V is TRBV25-1; D is possibly TRBD1 (5 bases). The ends were cut back, 8 bases at V and 5 bases at J, with 16 bases in the middle. Germline loops: CDR1 MGHDK, CDR2 SYGVNS. CDR3 length: 15 amino acids.

V and J are TRBV6-5 and TRBJ2-2; TRBD2 agrees at 9 bases. The V gene end was trimmed by 11 bases and the J gene end by 8 bases; junction bases not matched to a gene: 15. Per germline, CDR1 MNHEY and CDR2 SVGAGI. This CDR3 comprises 15 residues. The CDR3 sequence is CAGGVWTSAGGELFF. The CDR3 nucleotides are TGTGCCGGCGGGGTGTGGACTAGCGCCGGGGGGGAGCTGTTTTTT.

The J gene is TRBJ1-5, the V gene TRBV19, with D maybe TRBD1 (5 bases). The length of the CDR3 is 16 residues. Trimming pared 3 bases from V and 3 bases from J, leaving 15 bases between. Germline V gives CDR1 LNHDA, CDR2 SQIVND (reference sequence). CDR3 in amino acids: CASSMGWAGSNQPQHF. Here the CDR3 DNA reads TGTGCCAGTAGTATGGGATGGGCAGGGTCCAATCAGCCCCAGCATTTT.

The chain links TRBV5-8 to TRBJ2-3; 7 bases map to TRBD2. The CDR3 consists of 15 residues. V shed 4 bases and J 4 bases; nucleotides not matched to a gene: 9. Germline V CDR1 and CDR2: SGHTS, YDEGEE. In DNA form, the CDR3 reads TGTGCCAGCAGCCCTAACGGGACTAATGCAGATACGCAGTATTTT. It yields the protein CASSPNGTNADTQYF.

This clone was found a few times. V and J are TRBV9 and TRBJ1-2; a weak D match, TRBD1 (6 bases). Germline values: CDR1 SGDLS, CDR2 YYNGEE. The CDR3 is 16 amino acids. V gave up 3 bases and J gave up 0 bases, with 15 bases separating them. In nucleotides, the CDR3 is TGTGCCAGCAGCGCCATCACAGGGCCACCTAACTATGGCTACACCTTC. It yields the protein CASSAITGPPNYGYTF.

The genes are TRBV2 and TRBJ2-5; D uncertain. The germline V gene has CDR1 SNHLY and CDR2 FYNNEI. The length of the CDR3 is 11 residues. Trimming shortened V by 2 bases and J by 9 bases, and 7 bases separated the two germline ends. This CDR3 is CASSEFESQYF. In DNA form, the CDR3 reads TGTGCCAGCAGTGAATTTGAGTCCCAGTACTTC.

The V and J genes are TRBV6-5 and TRBJ1-1; 8 positions match TRBD1. Germline CDR1 is MNHEY and CDR2 is SVGAGI. V dropped 6 bases and J dropped 1; count of bases not matched to a gene: 4. CDR3 length: 14 residues. The CDR3 reads CASRGDRRNTEAFF. Here the CDR3 DNA reads TGTGCCAGCAGGGGGGACAGGAGGAACACTGAAGCTTTCTTT.

The genes are TRBV7-9 and TRBJ2-3; 7 bases fit TRBD2. Germline-derived CDR1 and CDR2 are SEHNR and FQNEAQ (reference sequence). CDR3 size: 17 residues. V was pared by 5 bases and J by 3 bases, with 14 bases of the junction left unmatched. CDR3 DNA sequence: TGTGCCAGCAGCCCCAGGACTAGTAGGGTTGGTACAGATACGCAGTATTTT. This sequence encodes CASSPRTSRVGTDTQYF.

The V gene is TRBV6-2 or TRBV6-3, the J gene TRBJ1-2; 8 bases line up with TRBD1. Germline lookup yields CDR1 MNHEY and CDR2 SVGEGT. This CDR3 has 14 residues. J gave up 5 bases and V 4 bases, and 6 bases lay outside the gene matches. The CDR3 coding sequence is TGTGCCAGCAGTTCCCGGGACAGGCTTTATGGCTACACCTTC. It yields the protein CASSSRDRLYGYTF.

The rearrangement uses TRBV19 and TRBJ1-5; TRBD1 matches 10 bases. The CDR3 loop spans 16 amino acids. Per the germline V gene, CDR1 is LNHDA and CDR2 is SQIVND (reference sequence). With 5 bases clipped from V and 4 bases from J, the junction kept 8 bases outside the gene matches. CDR3 loop: CASSFGTGVLNQPQHF. CDR3 nucleotide sequence: TGTGCCAGTAGTTTTGGGACAGGGGTACTGAATCAGCCCCAGCATTTT.

This chain uses TRBV4-2 with TRBJ2-5, with 12 positions matching TRBD2. Per the germline V gene, CDR1 is LGHNA and CDR2 is YNFKEQ. This CDR3 is built from 17 residues. V was clipped by 1 base and J by 5 bases; unmatched bases: 8. Here the CDR3 reads CASSQGRLAGGSETQYF. DNA of the CDR3: TGTGCCAGCAGCCAAGGTCGTCTAGCGGGAGGGTCGGAGACCCAGTACTTC.

V and J are TRBV6-5 and TRBJ1-1; D is perhaps TRBD1 (6 bases). This CDR3 contains 15 residues. Trimming pared 5 bases from V and 1 base from J, leaving 14 bases between. Germline V lookup: CDR1 MNHEY, CDR2 SVGAGI. CDR3 sequence: CASSRDRSRNTEAFF. The CDR3 DNA follows: TGTGCCAGCAGTCGCGACAGGTCCCGGAACACTGAAGCTTTCTTT.